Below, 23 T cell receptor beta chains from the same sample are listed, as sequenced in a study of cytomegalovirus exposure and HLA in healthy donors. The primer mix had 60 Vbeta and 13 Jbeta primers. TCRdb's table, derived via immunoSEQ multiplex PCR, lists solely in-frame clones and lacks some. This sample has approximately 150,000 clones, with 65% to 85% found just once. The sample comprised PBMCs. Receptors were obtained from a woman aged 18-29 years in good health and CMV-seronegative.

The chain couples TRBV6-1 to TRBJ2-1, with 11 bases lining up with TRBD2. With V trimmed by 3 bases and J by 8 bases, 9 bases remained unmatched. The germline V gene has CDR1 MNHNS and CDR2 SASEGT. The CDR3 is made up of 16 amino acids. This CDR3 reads CASSEVSGRARDEQFF. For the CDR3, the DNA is TGTGCCAGCAGTGAGGTTAGCGGGAGGGCCAGAGATGAGCAGTTCTTC.

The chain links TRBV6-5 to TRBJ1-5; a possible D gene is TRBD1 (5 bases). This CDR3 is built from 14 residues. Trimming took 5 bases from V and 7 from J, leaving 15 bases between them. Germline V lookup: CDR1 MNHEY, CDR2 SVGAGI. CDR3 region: CASSRDSGGQPQHF. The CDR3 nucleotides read TGTGCCAGCAGTAGGGACTCGGGGGGACAGCCCCAGCATTTT.

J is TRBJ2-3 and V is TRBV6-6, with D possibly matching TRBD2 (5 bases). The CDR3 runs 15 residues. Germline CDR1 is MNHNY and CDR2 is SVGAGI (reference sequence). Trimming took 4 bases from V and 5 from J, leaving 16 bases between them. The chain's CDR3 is CASSSPEGAGDTQYF. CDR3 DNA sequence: TGTGCCAGCAGTTCCCCTGAGGGAGCTGGAGATACGCAGTATTTT.

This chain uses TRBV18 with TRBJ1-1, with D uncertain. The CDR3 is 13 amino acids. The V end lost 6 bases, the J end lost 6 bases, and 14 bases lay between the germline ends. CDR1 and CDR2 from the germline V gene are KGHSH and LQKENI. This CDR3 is CASSPGMVSEAFF. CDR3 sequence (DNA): TGTGCCAGCTCCCCGGGAATGGTTTCTGAAGCTTTCTTT. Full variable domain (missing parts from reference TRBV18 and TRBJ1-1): NAGVMQNPRHLVRRRGQEARLRCSPMKGHSHVYWYRQLPEEGLKFMVYLQKENIIDESGMPKERFSAEFPKEGPSILRIQQVVRGDSAAYFCASSPGMVSEAFFGQGTRLTVV.

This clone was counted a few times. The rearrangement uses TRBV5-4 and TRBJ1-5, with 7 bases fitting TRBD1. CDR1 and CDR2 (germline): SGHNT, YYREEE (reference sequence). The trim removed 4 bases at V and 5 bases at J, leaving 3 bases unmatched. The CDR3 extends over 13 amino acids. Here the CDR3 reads CASSAGTDQPQHF. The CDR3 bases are TGTGCCAGCAGCGCCGGGACAGATCAGCCCCAGCATTTT.

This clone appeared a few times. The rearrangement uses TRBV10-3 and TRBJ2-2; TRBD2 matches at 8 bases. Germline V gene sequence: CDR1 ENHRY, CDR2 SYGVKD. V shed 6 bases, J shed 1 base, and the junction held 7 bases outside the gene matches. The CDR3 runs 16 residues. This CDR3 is CAIRRGAGENTGELFF. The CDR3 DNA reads TGTGCCATCAGGCGGGGAGCGGGAGAGAACACCGGGGAGCTGTTTTTT.

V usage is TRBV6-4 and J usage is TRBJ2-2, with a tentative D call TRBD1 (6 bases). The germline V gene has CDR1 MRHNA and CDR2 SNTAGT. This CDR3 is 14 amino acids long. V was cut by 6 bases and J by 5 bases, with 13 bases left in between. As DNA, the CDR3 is TGTGCCAGCAGCAGAACAGGGAGAACCGGGGAGCTGTTTTTT. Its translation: CASSRTGRTGELFF.

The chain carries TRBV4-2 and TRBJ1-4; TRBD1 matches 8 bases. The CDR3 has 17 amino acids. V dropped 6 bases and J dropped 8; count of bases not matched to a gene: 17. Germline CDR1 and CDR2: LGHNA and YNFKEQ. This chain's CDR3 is CASSEISPGQAGEKLFF. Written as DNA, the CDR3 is TGTGCCAGCAGTGAGATAAGTCCGGGACAGGCGGGAGAAAAACTGTTTTTT.

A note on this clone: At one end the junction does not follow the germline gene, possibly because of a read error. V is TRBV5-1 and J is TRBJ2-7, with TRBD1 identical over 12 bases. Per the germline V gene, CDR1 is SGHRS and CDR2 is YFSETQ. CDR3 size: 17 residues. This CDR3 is CVSSKSGTGGIVDEQYF. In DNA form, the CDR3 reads TGCGTCAGCAGTAAATCCGGGACAGGGGGCATCGTCGACGAGCAGTACTTC.

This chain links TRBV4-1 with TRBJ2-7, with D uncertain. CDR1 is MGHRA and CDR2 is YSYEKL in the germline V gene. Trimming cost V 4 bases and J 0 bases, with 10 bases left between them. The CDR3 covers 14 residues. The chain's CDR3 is CASSLLADSYEQYF. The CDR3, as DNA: TGCGCCAGCAGCCTTCTTGCGGACTCCTACGAGCAGTACTTC.

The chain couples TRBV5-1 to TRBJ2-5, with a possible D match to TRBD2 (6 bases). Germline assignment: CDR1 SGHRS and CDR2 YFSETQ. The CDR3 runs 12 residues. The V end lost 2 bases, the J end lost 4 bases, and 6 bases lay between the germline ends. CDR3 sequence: CASSFSGETQYF. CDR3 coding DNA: TGCGCCAGCAGCTTTAGCGGAGAGACCCAGTACTTC.

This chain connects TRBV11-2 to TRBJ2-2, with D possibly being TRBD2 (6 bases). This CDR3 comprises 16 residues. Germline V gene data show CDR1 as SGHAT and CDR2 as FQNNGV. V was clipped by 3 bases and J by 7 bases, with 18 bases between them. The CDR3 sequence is CASSFTSQDRGGELFF. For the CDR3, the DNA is TGTGCCAGCAGCTTTACTAGCCAGGATAGGGGCGGGGAGCTGTTTTTT.

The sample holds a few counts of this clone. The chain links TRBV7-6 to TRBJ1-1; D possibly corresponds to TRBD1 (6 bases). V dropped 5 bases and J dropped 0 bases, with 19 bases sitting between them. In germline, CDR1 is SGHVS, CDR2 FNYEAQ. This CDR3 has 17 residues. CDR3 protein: CASSRRPFGQLNTEAFF. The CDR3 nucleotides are TGTGCCAGCAGCCGACGGCCTTTTGGACAGTTGAACACTGAAGCTTTCTTT.

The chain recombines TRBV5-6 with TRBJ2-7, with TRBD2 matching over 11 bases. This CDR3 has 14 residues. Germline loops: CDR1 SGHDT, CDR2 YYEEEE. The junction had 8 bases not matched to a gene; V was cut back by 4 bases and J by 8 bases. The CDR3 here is CASSLTLAGAKQYF. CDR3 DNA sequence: TGTGCCAGCAGCCTGACACTAGCGGGAGCGAAGCAGTACTTC.

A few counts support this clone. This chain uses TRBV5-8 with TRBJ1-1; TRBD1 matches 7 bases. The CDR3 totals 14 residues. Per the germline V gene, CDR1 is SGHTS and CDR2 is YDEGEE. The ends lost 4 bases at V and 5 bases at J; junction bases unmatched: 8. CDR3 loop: CASSITGADTEAFF. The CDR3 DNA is TGTGCCAGCAGCATAACAGGGGCGGATACTGAAGCTTTCTTT.

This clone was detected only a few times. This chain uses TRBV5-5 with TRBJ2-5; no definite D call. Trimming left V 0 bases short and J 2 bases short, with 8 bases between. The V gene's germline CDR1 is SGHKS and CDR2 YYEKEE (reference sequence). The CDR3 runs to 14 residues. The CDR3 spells CASSLDRQQETQYF. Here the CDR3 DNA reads TGTGCCAGCAGCTTGGATCGCCAGCAAGAGACCCAGTACTTC.

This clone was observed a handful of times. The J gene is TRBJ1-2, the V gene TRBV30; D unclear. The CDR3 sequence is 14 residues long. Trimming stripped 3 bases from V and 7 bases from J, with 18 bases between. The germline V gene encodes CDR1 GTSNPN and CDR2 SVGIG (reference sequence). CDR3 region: CAWSFESRVSGYTF. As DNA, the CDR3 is TGTGCCTGGAGCTTCGAGTCCCGGGTCAGTGGCTACACCTTC.

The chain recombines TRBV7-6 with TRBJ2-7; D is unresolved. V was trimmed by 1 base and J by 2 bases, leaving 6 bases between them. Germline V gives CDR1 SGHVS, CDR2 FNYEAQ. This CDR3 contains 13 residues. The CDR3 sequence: CASSLGSAYEQYF. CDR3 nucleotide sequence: TGTGCCAGCAGCTTAGGCAGCGCCTACGAGCAGTACTTC.

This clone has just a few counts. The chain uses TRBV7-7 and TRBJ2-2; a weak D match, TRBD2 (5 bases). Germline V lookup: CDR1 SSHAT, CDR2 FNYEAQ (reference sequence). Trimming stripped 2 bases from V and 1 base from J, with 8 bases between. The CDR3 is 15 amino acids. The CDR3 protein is CASSLQSGNTGELFF. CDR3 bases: TGTGCCAGCAGCTTACAAAGCGGGAACACCGGGGAGCTGTTTTTT.

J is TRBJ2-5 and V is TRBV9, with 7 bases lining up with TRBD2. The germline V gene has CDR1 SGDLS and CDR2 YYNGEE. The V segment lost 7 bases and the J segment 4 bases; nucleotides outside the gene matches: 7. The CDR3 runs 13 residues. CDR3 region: CASGRALGETQYF. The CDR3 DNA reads TGTGCCAGCGGGAGGGCCCTCGGAGAGACCCAGTACTTC.

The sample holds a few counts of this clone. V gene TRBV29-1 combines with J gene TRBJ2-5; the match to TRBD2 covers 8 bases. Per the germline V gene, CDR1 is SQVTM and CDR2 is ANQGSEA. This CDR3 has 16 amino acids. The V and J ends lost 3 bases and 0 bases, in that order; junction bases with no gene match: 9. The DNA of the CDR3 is TGCAGCGTTGACCGGGACGGGGGGGCCTACCAAGAGACCCAGTACTTC. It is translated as CSVDRDGGAYQETQYF.

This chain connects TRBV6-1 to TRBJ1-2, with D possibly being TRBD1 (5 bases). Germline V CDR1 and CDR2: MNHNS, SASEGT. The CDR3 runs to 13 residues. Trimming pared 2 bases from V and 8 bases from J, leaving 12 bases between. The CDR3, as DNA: TGTGCCAGCAGTGAACCTGTGACAGACGGCTACACCTTC. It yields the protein CASSEPVTDGYTF.

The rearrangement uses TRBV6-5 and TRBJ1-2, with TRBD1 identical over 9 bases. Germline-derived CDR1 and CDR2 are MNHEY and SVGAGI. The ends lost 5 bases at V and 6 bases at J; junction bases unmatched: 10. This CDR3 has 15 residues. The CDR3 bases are TGTGCCAGCAGTGGAACCGGGACAGGGCTTGATGGCTACACCTTC. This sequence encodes CASSGTGTGLDGYTF.